One and the same sample provided the 27 T cell receptor beta chains below, sequenced in a study of cytotoxic CD8 clonotypes in ibrutinib-treated CLL. Repertoires were generated with immunoSEQ multiplex PCR, while TCRdb's copy carries only in-frame clones and drops some. Of more than 300,000 clones detected, almost 80% appear once; the ten largest clones hold 6.5% to 8.5%. The specimen comprised PBMCs, sampled before ibrutinib treatment. Source of these receptors: a human donor with chronic lymphocytic leukemia.

This rearrangement joins TRBV7-9 to TRBJ1-1, with a tentative D call TRBD1 (6 bases). The CDR3 runs to 15 residues. Per the germline V gene, CDR1 is SEHNR and CDR2 is FQNEAQ (reference sequence). Trimming left V 5 bases short and J 1 base short, with 14 bases between. The CDR3 bases are TGTGCCAGCAGCCCGTTGACAGGAACGAACACTGAAGCTTTCTTT. This sequence encodes CASSPLTGTNTEAFF.

The chain uses TRBV4-2 and TRBJ2-1; no reliable D call. The V end was cut by 1 base, the J end by 3 bases, with 13 bases between. Germline-derived CDR1 and CDR2 are LGHNA and YNFKEQ. The CDR3 is 16 residues long. In DNA form, the CDR3 reads TGTGCCAGCAGCCAAGCGACACCCCCTTACTACAATGAGCAGTTCTTC. This gives the protein CASSQATPPYYNEQFF.

The chain links TRBV6-6 to TRBJ1-5; 7 bases map to TRBD1. In germline, CDR1 is MNHNY, CDR2 SVGAGI (reference sequence). V gave up 2 bases and J gave up 14 bases; unmatched junction bases: 12. The CDR3 consists of 14 residues. CDR3 loop: CASSYLSKQGLEHF. The DNA of the CDR3 is TGTGCCAGCAGTTACCTATCAAAACAGGGGCTGGAGCATTTT.

The gene calls are TRBV29-1 and TRBJ2-5; D remains ambiguous. CDR1 and CDR2 (germline): SQVTM, ANQGSEA. The CDR3 sequence is 14 residues long. V lost 0 bases to trimming and J lost 2 bases, with 10 bases between them. Here the CDR3 reads CSVEDRQRQETQYF. CDR3 in DNA: TGCAGCGTTGAAGACCGGCAGCGACAAGAGACCCAGTACTTC.

The rearrangement uses TRBV10-3 and TRBJ1-4; unclear D gene. Germline V gene lookup returns CDR1 ENHRY and CDR2 SYGVKD. The CDR3 contains 12 residues. Trimming removed 8 bases from V and 5 bases from J, with 9 bases in between. The chain's CDR3 is CAIGQENEKLFF. The CDR3 bases are TGTGCCATCGGCCAGGAAAATGAAAAACTGTTTTTT.

The table lists this clone with a few counts. The chain joins TRBV6-5 to TRBJ2-7; D ambiguous. The CDR3 consists of 11 residues. V was trimmed by 0 bases and J by 5 bases, leaving 2 bases between them. CDR1 is MNHEY, CDR2 SVGAGI, per germline. The CDR3 sequence is CASSYSDEQYF. CDR3 DNA: TGTGCCAGCAGTTACTCGGACGAGCAGTACTTC.

The chain combines TRBV5-1 with TRBJ2-1, with D perhaps matching TRBD2 (6 bases). The V gene lost 4 bases and the J gene lost 4 bases, with 15 bases spanning the gap. The germline V gene has CDR1 SGHRS and CDR2 YFSETQ. The CDR3 covers 15 residues. CDR3 in amino acids: CASSATRGEYNEQFF. Here the CDR3 DNA reads TGCGCCAGCAGCGCGACTAGAGGCGAGTACAATGAGCAGTTCTTC.

This chain joins TRBV9 and TRBJ2-1, with 7 bases fitting TRBD1. V shed 0 bases, J shed 4 bases, and the junction held 7 bases outside the gene matches. Germline lookup yields CDR1 SGDLS and CDR2 YYNGEE. The CDR3 is made up of 16 amino acids. In DNA, the CDR3 is TGTGCCAGCAGCGTAGAAGGGAAGGGGGCATACAATGAGCAGTTCTTC. Residues: CASSVEGKGAYNEQFF.

This sequence joins TRBV7-9 and TRBJ1-1; 7 nucleotides agree with TRBD1. Germline V CDR1 and CDR2: SEHNR, FQNEAQ (reference sequence). V lost 2 bases, J lost 6 bases, and 9 bases stayed unmatched. The CDR3 has 15 residues. The CDR3 DNA is TGTGCCAGCAGCTTAAATACGCGAGGGGGCCCTGAAGCTTTCTTT. The encoded protein is CASSLNTRGGPEAFF.

The chain links TRBV4-2 to TRBJ2-1, with TRBD2 matching 9 bases. V shed 3 bases, J shed 2 bases, and the junction held 8 bases outside the gene matches. The CDR3 length is 17 residues. CDR1 and CDR2 from the germline V gene are LGHNA and YNFKEQ. This CDR3 is CASSQPPGLAAYNEQFF. DNA of the CDR3: TGTGCCAGCAGCCAGCCTCCGGGACTAGCAGCCTACAATGAGCAGTTCTTC.

The CDR3 spells CASSTIAGETQYF. The DNA of the CDR3 is TGTGCCAGTAGTACAATCGCAGGGGAGACCCAGTACTTC. V and J are TRBV19 and TRBJ2-5; D perhaps matches TRBD1 (5 bases). The CDR3 is made up of 13 amino acids. The V gene's germline CDR1 is LNHDA and CDR2 SQIVND (reference sequence). Trimming removed 4 bases at V and 5 bases at J, with 11 bases between.

This clone was seen a handful of times. J is TRBJ2-7 and V is TRBV7-3; D might be TRBD1 (6 bases). Germline CDR1 reads SGHTA; CDR2 reads FQGTGA. CDR3 length: 11 amino acids. The ends were cut back, 5 bases at V and 6 bases at J, with 8 bases in the middle. The CDR3 protein is CASSTGSEQYF. The CDR3 coding sequence is TGTGCCAGCAGCACAGGGTCCGAGCAGTACTTC.

CDR3 bases: TGTGCCACTGTGACAGGGTCTGGAGATACGCAGTATTTT. This sequence encodes CATVTGSGDTQYF. The gene calls are TRBV10-3 and TRBJ2-3; 7 nucleotides match TRBD1. Germline V gene data show CDR1 as ENHRY and CDR2 as SYGVKD. The CDR3 is 13 residues long. J gave up 5 bases and V 10 bases, and 9 bases lay outside the gene matches.

The chain employs TRBV5-1 and TRBJ2-1; TRBD2 matches 10 bases. The V gene's germline CDR1 is SGHRS and CDR2 YFSETQ. CDR3 size: 18 residues. Trimming removed 0 bases from V and 4 bases from J; junction bases left unmatched: 10. The CDR3 nucleotides are TGCGCCAGCAGCTTGGGTCCTAGCGGGAGCAATGGGTACAATGAGCAGTTCTTC. Translation gives CASSLGPSGSNGYNEQFF.

Only one count was recorded for this clone. The genes are TRBV10-3 and TRBJ2-3; tentatively, D is TRBD1 or TRBD2 (5 bases each). The CDR3 is 15 residues long. The V end lost 6 bases, the J end lost 1 base, and 14 bases lay between the germline ends. Germline CDR1 and CDR2: ENHRY and SYGVKD. This CDR3 reads CAISPGLGGTDTQYF. The CDR3, as DNA: TGTGCCATCAGCCCCGGCCTGGGGGGCACAGATACGCAGTATTTT.

The chain is built from TRBV6-1 and TRBJ2-4, with D tentatively TRBD1 (5 bases). The V end lost 4 bases, the J end lost 0 bases, and 13 bases lay between the germline ends. Germline V gene data show CDR1 as MNHNS and CDR2 as SASEGT. CDR3 length: 16 residues. As DNA, the CDR3 is TGTGCCAGCAGTGGACAGATCGGTGGAGCCAAAAACATTCAGTACTTC. Its translation is CASSGQIGGAKNIQYF.

This clone was counted only a few times. This chain connects TRBV7-2 to TRBJ2-2; the D gene is possibly TRBD2 (6 bases). Trimming stripped 1 base from V and 7 bases from J, with 10 bases between. Germline assignment: CDR1 SGHTA and CDR2 FQGNSA. The CDR3 has 14 amino acids. The CDR3 loop is CASSLVRGGGELFF. CDR3 in DNA: TGTGCCAGCAGCTTAGTAAGGGGAGGCGGGGAGCTGTTTTTT.

This sequence joins TRBV28 and TRBJ2-1; 7 bases match TRBD1. Germline V gene lookup returns CDR1 MDHEN and CDR2 SYDVKM. V lost 3 bases to trimming and J lost 0 bases; unmatched junction nucleotides: 5. This CDR3 spans 16 amino acids. CDR3 nucleotides: TGTGCCAGCAGTTTCTCGACAGGGAACTCCTACAATGAGCAGTTCTTC. Its translation: CASSFSTGNSYNEQFF.

This rearrangement joins TRBV5-1 to TRBJ2-4; D is uncertain. Germline CDR1 SGHRS, CDR2 YFSETQ. The CDR3 runs to 18 residues. Trimming left V 2 bases short and J 0 bases short, with 18 bases between. The CDR3 loop is CASSLGMSAALAKNIQYF. DNA for the CDR3: TGCGCCAGCAGCTTAGGTATGAGCGCAGCTCTAGCCAAAAACATTCAGTACTTC.

This rearrangement joins TRBV4-3 to TRBJ2-7; D may be TRBD1 (7 bases). The V and J ends lost 9 bases and 2 bases respectively, with 23 bases between them. This CDR3 contains 16 residues. Germline V gene lookup returns CDR1 LGHNA and CDR2 YSLEER. The CDR3 bases are TGCGCCAGTCTACTTAGTCGATCCAGGGGGGCCTACGAGCAGTACTTC. It codes for CASLLSRSRGAYEQYF.

This clone was counted a single time. J is TRBJ2-6 and V is TRBV2; D is undetermined. Germline V gene lookup returns CDR1 SNHLY and CDR2 FYNNEI. The ends were cut back, 6 bases at V and 1 base at J, with 13 bases in the middle. The CDR3 loop spans 16 amino acids. The CDR3 nucleotides are TGTGCCAGCAGGTCGACTTTCAATTCTGGGGCCAACGTCCTGACTTTC. Its translation is CASRSTFNSGANVLTF.

V is TRBV6-5 and J is TRBJ2-7; 10 bases fit TRBD2. Germline V CDR1 and CDR2: MNHEY, SVGAGI. Losses at the gene ends were 7 bases for V and 7 bases for J; bases not matched to a gene: 10. The CDR3 has 14 amino acids. For the CDR3, the DNA is TGTGCCAGCACCCGGGGACTAGCGCGAGGGGAGCAGTACTTC. Residues: CASTRGLARGEQYF.

This chain uses TRBV10-1 with TRBJ2-3; 13 bases are a match to TRBD2. Trimming cost V 3 bases and J 6 bases; bases outside gene matches: 6. Germline V gene lookup returns CDR1 WNHNN and CDR2 SYGVQD (reference sequence). The CDR3 is 16 residues long. The CDR3: CASSERTSGSGDTQYF. CDR3 sequence (DNA): TGCGCCAGCAGTGAACGGACTAGCGGGAGTGGGGATACGCAGTATTTT.

CDR3 protein: CASTNTGPPTDTQYF. CDR3 bases: TGTGCCAGCACTAATACGGGACCCCCCACAGATACGCAGTATTTT. The rearrangement uses TRBV5-4 and TRBJ2-3; D may match TRBD1 or TRBD2 (5 bases each). Germline V gene data show CDR1 as SGHNT and CDR2 as YYREEE (reference sequence). Trimming cost V 6 bases and J 2 bases, with 16 bases left between them. CDR3 length: 15 amino acids.

This clone was seen more than once but under ten times. The V gene is TRBV2, the J gene TRBJ1-4; no definite D call. This CDR3 spans 13 amino acids. Trimming stripped 3 bases from V and 7 bases from J, with 9 bases between. From germline, CDR1 is SNHLY and CDR2 FYNNEI. Here the CDR3 DNA reads TGTGCCAGCAGTGACTGGTCTCCTGAAAAACTGTTTTTT. Encoded protein: CASSDWSPEKLFF.

This clone occurred once. The rearrangement joins TRBV13 to TRBJ2-1; 8 bases map to TRBD1. CDR1 is PRHDT, CDR2 FYEKMQ, per germline (reference sequence). V gave up 3 bases and J gave up 8 bases; unmatched junction bases: 9. The CDR3 spans 15 residues. The CDR3 DNA follows: TGTGCCAGCAGCTTCCCGGACAGGGCAGTCGATGAGCAGTTCTTC. This gives the protein CASSFPDRAVDEQFF.

The V gene is TRBV5-1, the J gene TRBJ2-3, with TRBD1 as a possible D gene (6 bases). The V gene lost 4 bases and the J gene lost 0 bases, with 12 bases spanning the gap. The CDR3 totals 15 residues. The germline gives CDR1 SGHRS, CDR2 YFSETQ. The CDR3 spells CASSIDRPSTDTQYF. The CDR3 DNA sequence: TGCGCCAGCAGCATCGACAGGCCTAGCACAGATACGCAGTATTTT.